This entry describes one T cell receptor beta chain. Profiles of TCR beta VDJ and CDR3 were generated from a genomic DNA template. TCRdb analysed the reads with MiXCR anew, one entry per CDR3 protein. The table has roughly 420,000 distinct CDR3 sequences, 55% to 75% seen once; the top ten hold 3.5% to 4.5%. V lost 5 bases and J lost 6; bases outside the gene matches: 7. This CDR3 region has 15 residues. Germline V CDR1 and CDR2: SEHNR, FQNEAQ (reference sequence). These data originate in a study of CD8+CD57+ T cells in acquired aplastic anemia. The sample was sorted CD4+, CD8+, or CD8+CD57+ T cells (not recorded which) from PBMCs. The chain is built from TRBV7-9 and TRBJ2-1, with 10 bases lining up with TRBD2. This clonotype originated in a human donor in good health, serving as a control. CDR3 in DNA: TGTGCCAGCAGCGTAGGGGTAGCGGGGGGCAATGAGCAGTTCTTC. Translation: CASSVGVAGGNEQFF. Together with reference TRBV7-9 and TRBJ2-1, the CDR3 gives the full variable domain: DTGVSQNPRHKITKRGQNVTFRCDPISEHNRLYWYRQTLGQGPEFLTYFQNEAQLEKSRLLSDRFSAERPKGSFSTLEIQRTEQGDSAMYLCASSVGVAGGNEQFFGPGTRLTVL.